This T cell receptor (beta chain) was recovered during a study of OX40 agonist ivuxolimab in advanced cancers. Study at large: Patients were treated with ivuxolimab, an agonistic anti-OX40 (CD134) antibody. The study reported partial responses in three patients: one hepatocellular carcinoma, two cutaneous melanoma. Overall study findings and caveats: Nonresponders, in some cases, also had low normalized T-cell clonal expansion.

Germline-derived CDR1 and CDR2 are SQVTM and ANQGSEA. Trimming cost V 1 base and J 5 bases, with 14 bases left between them. This CDR3 has 14 amino acids. The assay was immunoSEQ multiplex PCR, and TCRdb's table has in-frame clones only and misses some. The sample yields roughly 92,000 clones, 92% seen once. Points on this clone: Its target is unknown.

The clonotype originates from an adult with an advanced solid tumor such as melanoma, head and neck, liver or kidney cancer. This chain joins TRBV29-1 and TRBJ1-2, with unresolved D. The specimen comprised CD4+ or CD8+ T cells sorted from blood, sampled in a trial of the OX40 agonist ivuxolimab. The DNA of the CDR3 is TGCAGCGTTGAAGTGGCGCGGCAGCTTTATGGCTACACCTTC. Its translation is CSVEVARQLYGYTF.